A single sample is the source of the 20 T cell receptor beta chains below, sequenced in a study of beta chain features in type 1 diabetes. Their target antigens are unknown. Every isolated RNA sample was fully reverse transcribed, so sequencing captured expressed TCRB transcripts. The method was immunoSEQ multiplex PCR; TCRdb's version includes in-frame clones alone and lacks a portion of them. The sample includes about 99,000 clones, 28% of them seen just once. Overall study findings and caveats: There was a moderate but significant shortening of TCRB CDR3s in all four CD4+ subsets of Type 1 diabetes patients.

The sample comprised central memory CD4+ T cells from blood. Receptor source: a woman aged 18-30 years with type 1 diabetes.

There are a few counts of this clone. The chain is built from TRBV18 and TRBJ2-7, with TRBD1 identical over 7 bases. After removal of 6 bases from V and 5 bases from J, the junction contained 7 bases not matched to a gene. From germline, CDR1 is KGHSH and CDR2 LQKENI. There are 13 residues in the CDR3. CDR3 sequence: CASSTGTANEQYV. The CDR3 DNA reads TGTGCCAGCTCTACCGGGACAGCGAACGAGCAGTACGTC.

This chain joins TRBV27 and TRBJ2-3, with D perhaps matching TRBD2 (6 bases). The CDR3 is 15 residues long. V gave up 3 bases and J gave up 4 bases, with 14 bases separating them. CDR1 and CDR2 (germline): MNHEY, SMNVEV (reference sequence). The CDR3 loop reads CASSFRGGMPDTQYF. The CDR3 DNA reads TGTGCCAGCAGTTTTAGGGGCGGGATGCCAGATACGCAGTATTTT.

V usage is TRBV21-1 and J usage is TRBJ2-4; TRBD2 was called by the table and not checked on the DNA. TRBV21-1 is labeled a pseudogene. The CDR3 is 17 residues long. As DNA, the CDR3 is TGTGCCAGCAGCAAGCCGGGACTAGCGGTAGCCAAAAACATTCAGTACTTC. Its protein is CASSKPGLAVAKNIQYF.

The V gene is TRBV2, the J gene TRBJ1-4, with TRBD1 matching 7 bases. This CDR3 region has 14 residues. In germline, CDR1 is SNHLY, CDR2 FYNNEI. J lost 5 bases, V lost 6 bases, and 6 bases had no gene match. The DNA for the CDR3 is TGTGCCAGCAGGGGGGACAGTAAGAATGAAAAACTGTTTTTT. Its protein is CASRGDSKNEKLFF.

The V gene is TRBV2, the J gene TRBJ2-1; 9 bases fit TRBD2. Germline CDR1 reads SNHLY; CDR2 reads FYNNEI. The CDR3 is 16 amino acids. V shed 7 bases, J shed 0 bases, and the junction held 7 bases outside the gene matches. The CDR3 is CASTTKAGGSYNEQFF. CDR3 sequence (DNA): TGTGCCAGCACCACGAAAGCGGGAGGCTCCTACAATGAGCAGTTCTTC.

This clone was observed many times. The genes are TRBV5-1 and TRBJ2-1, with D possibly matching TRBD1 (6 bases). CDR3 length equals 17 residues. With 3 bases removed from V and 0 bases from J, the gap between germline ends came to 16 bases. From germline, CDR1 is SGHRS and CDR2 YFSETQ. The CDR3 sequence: CASSWGHTSRSYNEQFF. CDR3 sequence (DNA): TGCGCCAGCAGCTGGGGGCATACCTCCCGCTCCTACAATGAGCAGTTCTTC.

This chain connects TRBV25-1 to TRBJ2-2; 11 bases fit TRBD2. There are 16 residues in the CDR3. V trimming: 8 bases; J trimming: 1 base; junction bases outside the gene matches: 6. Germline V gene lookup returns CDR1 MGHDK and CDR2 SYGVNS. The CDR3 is CASYGLAGWNTGELFF. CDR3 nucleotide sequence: TGTGCCAGCTACGGACTAGCGGGCTGGAACACCGGGGAGCTGTTTTTT.

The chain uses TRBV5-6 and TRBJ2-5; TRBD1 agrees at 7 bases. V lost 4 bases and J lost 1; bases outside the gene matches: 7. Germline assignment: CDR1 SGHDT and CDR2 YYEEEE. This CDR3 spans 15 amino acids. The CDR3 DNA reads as TGTGCCAGCAGCCTACAGGGGCCCCTCCAAGAGACCCAGTACTTC. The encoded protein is CASSLQGPLQETQYF.

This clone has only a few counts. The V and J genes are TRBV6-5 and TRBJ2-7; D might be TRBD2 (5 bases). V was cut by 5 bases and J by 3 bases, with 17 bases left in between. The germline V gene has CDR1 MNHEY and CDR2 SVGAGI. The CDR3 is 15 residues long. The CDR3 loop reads CASSLDKTGGYEQYF. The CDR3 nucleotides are TGTGCCAGCAGTCTCGACAAGACCGGAGGCTACGAGCAGTACTTC.

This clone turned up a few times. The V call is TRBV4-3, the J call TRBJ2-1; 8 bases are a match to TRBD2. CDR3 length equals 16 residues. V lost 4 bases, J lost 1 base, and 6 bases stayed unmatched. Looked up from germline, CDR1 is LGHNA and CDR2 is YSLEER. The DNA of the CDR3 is TGCGCCAGCAGCCGAGGGGGACTAGGATCCTACAATGAGCAGTTCTTC. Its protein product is CASSRGGLGSYNEQFF.

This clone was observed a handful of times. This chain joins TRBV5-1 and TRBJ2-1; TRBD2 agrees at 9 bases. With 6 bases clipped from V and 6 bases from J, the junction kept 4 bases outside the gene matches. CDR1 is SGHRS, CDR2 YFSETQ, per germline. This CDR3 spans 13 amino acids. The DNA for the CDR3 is TGCGCCAGCATGGGCGGGAGGGGCAATGAGCAGTTCTTC. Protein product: CASMGGRGNEQFF.

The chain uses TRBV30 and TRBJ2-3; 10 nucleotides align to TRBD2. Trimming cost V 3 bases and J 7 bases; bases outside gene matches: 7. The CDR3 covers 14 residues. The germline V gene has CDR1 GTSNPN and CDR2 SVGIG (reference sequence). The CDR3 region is CAWRGAGGWNTQYF. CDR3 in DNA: TGTGCCTGGAGGGGAGCGGGAGGGTGGAATACGCAGTATTTT.

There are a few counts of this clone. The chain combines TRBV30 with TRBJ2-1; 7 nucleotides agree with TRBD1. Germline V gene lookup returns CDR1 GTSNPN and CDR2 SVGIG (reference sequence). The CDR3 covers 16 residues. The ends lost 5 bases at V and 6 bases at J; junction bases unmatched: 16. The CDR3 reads CAWAHIGQAKVNEQFF. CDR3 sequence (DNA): TGTGCCTGGGCTCATATCGGACAGGCGAAAGTCAATGAGCAGTTCTTC.

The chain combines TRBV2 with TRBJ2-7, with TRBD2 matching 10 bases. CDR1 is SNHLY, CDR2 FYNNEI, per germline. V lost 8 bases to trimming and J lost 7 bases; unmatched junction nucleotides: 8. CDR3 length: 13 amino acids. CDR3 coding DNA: TGTGCCAGCGGAGCTAGCGGGAGTCAAGAGCAGTACTTC. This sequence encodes CASGASGSQEQYF.

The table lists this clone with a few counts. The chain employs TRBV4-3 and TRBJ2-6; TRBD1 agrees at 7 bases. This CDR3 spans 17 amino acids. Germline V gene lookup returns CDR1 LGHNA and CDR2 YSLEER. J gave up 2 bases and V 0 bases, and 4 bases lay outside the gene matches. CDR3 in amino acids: CASSQDIQGTGANVLTF. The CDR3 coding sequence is TGCGCCAGCAGCCAAGATATACAGGGGACTGGGGCCAACGTCCTGACTTTC.

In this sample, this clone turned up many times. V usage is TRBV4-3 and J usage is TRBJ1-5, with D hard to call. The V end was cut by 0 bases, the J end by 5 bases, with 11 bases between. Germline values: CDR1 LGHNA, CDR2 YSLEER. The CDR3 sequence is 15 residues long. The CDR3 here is CASSQDQTGYQPQHF. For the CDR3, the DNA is TGCGCCAGCAGCCAAGATCAAACGGGGTATCAGCCCCAGCATTTT.

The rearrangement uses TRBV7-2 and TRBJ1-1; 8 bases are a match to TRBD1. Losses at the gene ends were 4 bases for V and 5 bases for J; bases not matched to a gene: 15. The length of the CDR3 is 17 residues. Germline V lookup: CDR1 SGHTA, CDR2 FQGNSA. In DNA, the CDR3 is TGTGCCAGCAGCTCGACGGGGGCCCAGGGGGCCAGAACTGAAGCTTTCTTT. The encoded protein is CASSSTGAQGARTEAFF.

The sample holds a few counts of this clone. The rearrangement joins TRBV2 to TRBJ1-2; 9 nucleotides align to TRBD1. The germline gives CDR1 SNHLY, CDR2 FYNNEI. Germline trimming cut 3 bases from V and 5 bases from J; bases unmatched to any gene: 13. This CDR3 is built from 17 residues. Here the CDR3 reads CASSDVWDRDPIYGYTF. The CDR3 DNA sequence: TGTGCCAGCAGTGACGTTTGGGACAGGGATCCAATATATGGCTACACCTTC.

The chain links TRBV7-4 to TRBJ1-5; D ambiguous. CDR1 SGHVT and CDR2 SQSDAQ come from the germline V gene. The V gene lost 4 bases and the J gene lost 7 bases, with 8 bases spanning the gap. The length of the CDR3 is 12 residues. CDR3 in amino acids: CASSSLLQPQHF. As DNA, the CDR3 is TGTGCCAGCAGCTCTTTGCTACAGCCCCAGCATTTT.

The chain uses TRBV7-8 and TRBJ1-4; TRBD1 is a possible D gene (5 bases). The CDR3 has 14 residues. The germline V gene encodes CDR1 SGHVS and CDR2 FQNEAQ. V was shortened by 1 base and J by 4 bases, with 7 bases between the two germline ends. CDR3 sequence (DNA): TGTGCCAGCAGCTTAGGGGGGGGTAATGAAAAACTGTTTTTT. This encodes CASSLGGGNEKLFF.